This T cell receptor beta chain emerged from a study of neurological immune-mediated disorders (dated by TCRdb to the late 2010s). Regarding the complete study: Among the roughly 34 multiple sclerosis patients, relapsing-remitting MS was present in around 31 and secondary progressive MS was present in 3. The cohort included approximately 68 subjects: roughly 14 with HAM/TSP, some 35 with multiple sclerosis, and some 20 healthy controls. Longitudinal samples, technical triplicates and paired sorted CD4+ and CD8+ T-cell subsets, alongside PBMC samples, were included among the roughly 110 TCR-beta libraries. Peripheral blood TCR-beta repertoires from patients with HTLV-I-associated myelopathy (HAM/TSP), patients with multiple sclerosis, and healthy controls were compared in the study using UMI-based sequencing. Study-wide conclusions, independent of this receptor: TCR clonal expansion was greatest in HAM/TSP patients and smallest in MS patients, who ranked below even healthy controls. Phylogenetic analysis grouped repertoires from 18 of 34 MS patients into a cluster of related CDR3 sequences, suggesting a possible repertoire-level signature. No identical CDR3 amino acid sequences were shared among expanded clones across subjects, suggesting private TCR-beta repertoires in all groups. The MS cluster showed no association with clinical or MRI features, and the authors stated that larger cohorts are needed.

Unsorted PBMC libraries were generated from 2 million PBMCs stored in RNAlater at -80 °C until RNA extraction. Multiple sclerosis patients were enrolled in a US clinical protocol under which disease progression was evaluated by magnetic resonance imaging. PBMCs were separated from peripheral blood using Ficoll-Hypaque density gradient centrifugation and then cryopreserved in liquid nitrogen. This clonotype came up many times. There is no known antigen for this receptor. Nothing much larger sits one base from this clone, and base qualities are not available. cDNA was synthesized by template-switch 5'RACE using a primer carrying a 10-nucleotide random unique molecular identifier by which each TCR transcript was tagged. Every sequencing run covered 15-18 subjects and yielded more than 180 million TCR-beta sequences. Total RNA was extracted with the RNeasy kit. TCR-beta VDJ regions were amplified with primers for the TCR constant region and the 5'RACE anchor, using the KAPA Real-time Library Amplification kit. A first PCR added sample indexes and Illumina adaptors, and a second PCR then raised library yield. After purification with Ampure beads, the TCR product of roughly 650 bp was size-selected on a 2% E-gel SizeSelection system. Before pooling, library quality was assessed on a Bioanalyzer, concentration was determined with Qubit, and library quantification was performed with the Kapa Library Quantification kit. Paired-end 2 x 150 bp sequencing of the libraries was performed on an Illumina HiSeq 2500. To increase sequence diversity, about 25-31% phiX was spiked into each library pool. As for the original processing: The UMI-based MiGEC pipeline processed quality-filtered reads and removed over 90% of raw TCR sequences during error correction. VDJ genes were aligned to IMGT germline references, and clonotypes were defined by unique CDR3 amino acid sequence plus V-J genes. VDJtools evaluated clonal expansion, Shannon diversity and CDR3 relatedness (CalcPairwiseDistances, ClusterSamples); CLCbio workbench built phylogenetic trees. Using coefficient-of-variation modelling across technical triplicates, the study counted a clone as expanded if it had at least 8 unique UMIs. TCRdb reprocessing: public reads trimmed at Q25 with fastp, clones called with MiXCR, in-frame beta chains kept. Every distinct CDR3 protein forms one entry, paired with its most common genes and DNA. The authors' filters were not applied to this entry. This sample gives roughly 60,000 distinct CDR3 sequences in total; approximately 3.5% of them show up just once. Approximately 3.1% of the sample goes to the ten largest clones.

The germline V gene (reference sequence) sets CDR1 to MNHNY and CDR2 to SVGAGI. The CDR3, cysteine through phenylalanine, is 13 amino acids long. The DNA shown is the 39-base CDR3, in frame from base 1. V lost 8 bases and J lost 2 bases, and the count of bases not matched to a germline gene is 3. Sequences were obtained from PBMCs. The receptor was isolated from a woman aged 25 to 39 with multiple sclerosis. The chain joins TRBV6-6 to TRBJ1-3; TRBD1 agrees with 7 junctional bases. The sequenced DNA is TGTGCCAGCCTCACAGGGGCTGGAAACACCATATATTTT. This is translated as CASLTGAGNTIYF.